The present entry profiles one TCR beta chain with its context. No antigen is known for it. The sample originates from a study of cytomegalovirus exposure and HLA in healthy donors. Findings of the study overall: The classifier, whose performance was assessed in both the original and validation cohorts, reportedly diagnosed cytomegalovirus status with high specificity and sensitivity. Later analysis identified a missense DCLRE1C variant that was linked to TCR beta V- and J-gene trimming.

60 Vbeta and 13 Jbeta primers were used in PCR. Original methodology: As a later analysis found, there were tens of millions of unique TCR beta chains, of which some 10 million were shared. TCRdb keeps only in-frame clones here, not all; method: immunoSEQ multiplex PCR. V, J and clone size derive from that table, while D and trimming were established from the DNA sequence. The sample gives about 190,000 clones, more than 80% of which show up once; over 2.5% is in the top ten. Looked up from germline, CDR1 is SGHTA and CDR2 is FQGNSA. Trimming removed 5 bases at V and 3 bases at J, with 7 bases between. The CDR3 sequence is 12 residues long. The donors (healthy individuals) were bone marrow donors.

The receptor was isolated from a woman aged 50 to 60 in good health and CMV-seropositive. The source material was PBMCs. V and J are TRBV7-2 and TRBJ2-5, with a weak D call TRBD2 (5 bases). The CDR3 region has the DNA TGTGCCAGCAGCCTGAGGGAAGAGACCCAGTACTTC. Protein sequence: CASSLREETQYF.